The clone carrying this T cell receptor (beta chain) has a handful of counts. Antigen: not known. The data belong to a study of T cells in Graves' hyperthyroidism and ophthalmopathy. Amplified TCR beta CDR3 regions derived from RNA transcripts. HTBI primers drove first-round RT-PCR of the TCR CDR3. TCRdb re-derived calls from the multiplex PCR reads in MiXCR, one entry per CDR3 protein. The data show 500,000 to 600,000 distinct CDR3 sequences, 40% to 50% seen once. Whole-study results and caveats: The model's output predicted ophthalmopathy at a median of roughly 6.9 months prior to onset. The blood repertoire included most of the expanded thyroid clonotypes above 0.001. Patients with ophthalmopathy were separated from those with stable hyperthyroidism by a 13 V-J model.

The study left out patients who had uncontrolled infection, other autoimmune disease, pregnancy or lactation. Germline V CDR1 and CDR2: LNHDA, SQIVND (reference sequence). V dropped 6 bases and J dropped 3 bases, with 17 bases sitting between them. The CDR3 has 15 residues. V gene TRBV19 combines with J gene TRBJ1-1, with D unresolved. What was sequenced was peripheral blood or thyroid tissue (not recorded which). The clonotype was recovered from an adult woman with Graves' disease, either hyperthyroidism or ophthalmopathy (not recorded which). Here the CDR3 DNA reads TGTGCCAGTAGCCCTAGGCGGCGGGCCGACACTGAAGCTTTCTTT. It codes for CASSPRRRADTEAFF.